This entry concerns a single T cell receptor beta chain. Per the authors' pipeline: Amplifying reference gene primers gave estimates of nucleated cell counts. Some clones are missing from TCRdb's copy, which holds only in-frame ones; the method was immunoSEQ multiplex PCR. V and J calls and clone size come straight from that table; D and trimming were deduced from the DNA. The sample lists 60,000 or so clones, roughly 83% occurring once. This specimen comes from a study of blood T cell repertoires in COVID-19. Study as a whole: PBMCs, B-cell-depleted T cells, or T cells were the source of the cDNA or gDNA that made up the material.

Germline CDR1 is SNHLY and CDR2 is FYNNEI. Trimming removed 4 bases from V and 0 bases from J; junction bases left unmatched: 7. The CDR3 is made up of 18 amino acids. Patients at the Seattle site were enrolled during active infection and followed longitudinally. This sequence was found in a man in his thirties or forties with COVID-19, enrolled during active disease. The chain uses TRBV2 and TRBJ2-4; 12 bases line up with TRBD2. Sequencing was carried out using peripheral blood. The CDR3 reads CASSGTSGMRLAKNIQYF. The CDR3 nucleotides are TGTGCCAGCAGTGGGACTAGCGGGATGAGACTAGCCAAAAACATTCAGTACTTC.